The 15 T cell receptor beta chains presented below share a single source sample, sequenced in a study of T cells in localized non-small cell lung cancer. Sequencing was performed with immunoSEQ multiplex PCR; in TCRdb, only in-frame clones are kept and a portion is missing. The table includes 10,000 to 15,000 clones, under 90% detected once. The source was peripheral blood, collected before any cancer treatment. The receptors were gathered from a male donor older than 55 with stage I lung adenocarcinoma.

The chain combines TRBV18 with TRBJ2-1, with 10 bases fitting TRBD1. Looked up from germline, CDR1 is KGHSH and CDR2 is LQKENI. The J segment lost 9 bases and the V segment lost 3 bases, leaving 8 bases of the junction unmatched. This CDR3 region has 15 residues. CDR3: CASSPVTGGFGEQFF. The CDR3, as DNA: TGTGCCAGCTCACCTGTGACAGGGGGCTTTGGTGAGCAGTTCTTC.

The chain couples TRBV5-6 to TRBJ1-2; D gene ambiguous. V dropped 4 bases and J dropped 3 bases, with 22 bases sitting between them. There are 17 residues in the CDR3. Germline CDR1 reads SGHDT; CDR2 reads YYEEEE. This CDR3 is CASSKTQTPGGYYGYTF. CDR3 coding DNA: TGTGCCAGCAGCAAAACCCAGACACCGGGCGGTTACTATGGCTACACCTTC. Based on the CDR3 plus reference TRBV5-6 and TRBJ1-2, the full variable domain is DAGVTQSPTHLIKTRGQQVTLRCSPKSGHDTVSWYQQALGQGPQFIFQYYEEEERQRGNFPDRFSGHQFPNYSSELNVNALLLGDSALYLCASSKTQTPGGYYGYTFGSGTRLTVV.

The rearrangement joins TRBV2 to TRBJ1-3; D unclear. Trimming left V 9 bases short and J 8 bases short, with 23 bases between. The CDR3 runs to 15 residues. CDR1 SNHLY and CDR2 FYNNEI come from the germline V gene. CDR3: CARAAHVGRADTIYF. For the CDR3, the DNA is TGTGCCAGAGCCGCTCATGTCGGACGGGCAGACACCATATATTTT.

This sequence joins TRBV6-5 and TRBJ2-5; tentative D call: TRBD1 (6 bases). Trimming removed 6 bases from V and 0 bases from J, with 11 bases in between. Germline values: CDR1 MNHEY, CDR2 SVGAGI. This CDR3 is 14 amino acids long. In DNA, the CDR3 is TGTGCCAGCAGCTTCCAGGGGTACCAAGAGACCCAGTACTTC. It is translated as CASSFQGYQETQYF.

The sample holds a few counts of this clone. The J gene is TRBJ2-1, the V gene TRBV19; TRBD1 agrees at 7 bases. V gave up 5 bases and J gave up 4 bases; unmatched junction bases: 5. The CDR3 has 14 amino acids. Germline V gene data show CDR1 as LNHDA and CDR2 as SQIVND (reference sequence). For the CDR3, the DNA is TGTGCCAGTAGTCCGGGACAGACTTACAATGAGCAGTTCTTC. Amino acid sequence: CASSPGQTYNEQFF. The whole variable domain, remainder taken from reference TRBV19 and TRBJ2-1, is DGGITQSPKYLFRKEGQNVTLSCEQNLNHDAMYWYRQDPGQGLRLIYYSQIVNDFQKGDIAEGYSVSREKKESFPLTVTSAQKNPTAFYLCASSPGQTYNEQFFGPGTRLTVL.

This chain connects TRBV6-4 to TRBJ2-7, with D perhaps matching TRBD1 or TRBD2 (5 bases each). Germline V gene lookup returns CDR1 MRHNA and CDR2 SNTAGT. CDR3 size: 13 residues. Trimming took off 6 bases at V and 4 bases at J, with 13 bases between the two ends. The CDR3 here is CASRGTSPYEQYF. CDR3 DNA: TGTGCCAGCAGGGGGACCTCTCCTTACGAGCAGTACTTC.

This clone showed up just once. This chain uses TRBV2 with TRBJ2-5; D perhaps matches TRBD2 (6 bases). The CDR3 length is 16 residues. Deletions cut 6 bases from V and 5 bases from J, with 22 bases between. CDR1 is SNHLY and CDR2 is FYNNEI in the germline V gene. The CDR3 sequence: CASRDSGVKGWETQYF. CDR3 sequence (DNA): TGTGCCAGCAGAGATAGCGGAGTGAAAGGATGGGAGACCCAGTACTTC.

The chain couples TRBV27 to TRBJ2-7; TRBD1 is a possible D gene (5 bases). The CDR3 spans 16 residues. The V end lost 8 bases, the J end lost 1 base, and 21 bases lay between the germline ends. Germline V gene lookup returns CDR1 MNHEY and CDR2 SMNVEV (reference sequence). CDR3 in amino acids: CASASTWGRHSYEQYF. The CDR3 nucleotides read TGTGCCAGCGCCTCTACCTGGGGCAGGCATTCCTACGAGCAGTACTTC.

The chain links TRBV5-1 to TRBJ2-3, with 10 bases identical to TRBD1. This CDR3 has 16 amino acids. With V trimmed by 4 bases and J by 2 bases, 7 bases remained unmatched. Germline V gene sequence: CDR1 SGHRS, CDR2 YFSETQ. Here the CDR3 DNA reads TGCGCCAGCAGCATTGGGACAGGGGTCAACACAGATACGCAGTATTTT. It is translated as CASSIGTGVNTDTQYF.

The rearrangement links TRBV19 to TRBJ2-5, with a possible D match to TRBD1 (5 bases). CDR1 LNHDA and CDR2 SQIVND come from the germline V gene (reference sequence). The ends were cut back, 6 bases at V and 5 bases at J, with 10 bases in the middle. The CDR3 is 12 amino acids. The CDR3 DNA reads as TGTGCCAGTAGGGGGCCTGCGGAGACCCAGTACTTC. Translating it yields CASRGPAETQYF.

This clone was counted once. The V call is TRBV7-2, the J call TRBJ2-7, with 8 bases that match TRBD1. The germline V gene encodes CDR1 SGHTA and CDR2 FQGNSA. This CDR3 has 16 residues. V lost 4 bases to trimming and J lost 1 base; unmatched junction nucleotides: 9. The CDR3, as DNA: TGTGCCAGCAGCTCCCAAACAGGGGGTCCTTCCTACGAGCAGTACTTC. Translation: CASSSQTGGPSYEQYF.

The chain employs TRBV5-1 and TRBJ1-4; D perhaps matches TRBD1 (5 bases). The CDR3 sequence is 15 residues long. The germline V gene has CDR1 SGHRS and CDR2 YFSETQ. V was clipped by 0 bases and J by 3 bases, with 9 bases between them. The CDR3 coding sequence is TGCGCCAGCAGCTTGGGGGGCAGCCCTAATGAAAAACTGTTTTTT. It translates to CASSLGGSPNEKLFF.

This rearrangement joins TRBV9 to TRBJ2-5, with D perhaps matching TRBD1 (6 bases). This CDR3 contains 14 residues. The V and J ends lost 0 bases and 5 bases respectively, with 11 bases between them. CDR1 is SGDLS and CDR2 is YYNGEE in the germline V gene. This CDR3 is CASSVEQGPETQYF. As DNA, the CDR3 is TGTGCCAGCAGCGTAGAGCAGGGGCCGGAGACCCAGTACTTC.

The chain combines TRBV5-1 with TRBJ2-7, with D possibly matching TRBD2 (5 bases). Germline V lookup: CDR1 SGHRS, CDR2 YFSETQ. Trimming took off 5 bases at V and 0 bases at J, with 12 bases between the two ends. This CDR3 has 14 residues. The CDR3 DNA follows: TGCGCCAGCAGACGAGACTATGACTCCTACGAGCAGTACTTC. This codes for CASRRDYDSYEQYF.

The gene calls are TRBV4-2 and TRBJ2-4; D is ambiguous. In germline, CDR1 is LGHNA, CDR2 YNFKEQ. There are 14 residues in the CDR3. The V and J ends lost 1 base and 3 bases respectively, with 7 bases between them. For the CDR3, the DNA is TGTGCCAGCAGCCAAGGTGGCGTCAAAAACATTCAGTACTTC. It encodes CASSQGGVKNIQYF.